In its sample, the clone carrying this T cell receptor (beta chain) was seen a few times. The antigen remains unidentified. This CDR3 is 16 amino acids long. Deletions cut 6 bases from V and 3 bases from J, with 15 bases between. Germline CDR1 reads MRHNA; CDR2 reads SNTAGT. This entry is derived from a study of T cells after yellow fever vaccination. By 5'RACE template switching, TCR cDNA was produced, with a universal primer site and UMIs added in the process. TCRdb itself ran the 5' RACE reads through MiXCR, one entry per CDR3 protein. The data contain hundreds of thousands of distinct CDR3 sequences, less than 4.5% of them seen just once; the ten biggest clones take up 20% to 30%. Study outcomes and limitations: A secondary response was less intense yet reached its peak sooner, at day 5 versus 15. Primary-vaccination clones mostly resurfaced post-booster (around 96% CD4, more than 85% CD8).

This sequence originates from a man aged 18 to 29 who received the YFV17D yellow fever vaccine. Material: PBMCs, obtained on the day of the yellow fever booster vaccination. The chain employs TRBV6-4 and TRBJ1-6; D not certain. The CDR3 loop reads CASRTTTGLYNSPLHF. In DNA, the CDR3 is TGTGCCAGCAGGACTACGACGGGCCTCTATAATTCACCCCTCCACTTT.